What follows are 11 T cell receptor beta chains derived from one specimen sequenced in a study of blood T cell repertoires in COVID-19. Assay: immunoSEQ multiplex PCR; the TCRdb copy retains only in-frame clones and omits some. The repertoire holds about 120,000 clones, with roughly 85% as singletons. The sequenced sample was peripheral blood. The source is a man between 35 and 55 years old with acute or convalescent COVID-19.

The chain employs TRBV11-2 and TRBJ2-1, with a tentative D call TRBD2 (5 bases). The V end was cut by 0 bases, the J end by 8 bases, with 17 bases between. This CDR3 has 16 amino acids. Per the germline V gene, CDR1 is SGHAT and CDR2 is FQNNGV. This chain's CDR3 is CASSLEGLASIDEQFF. The CDR3 coding sequence is TGTGCCAGCAGCTTAGAGGGTCTAGCCTCCATCGATGAGCAGTTCTTC.

The chain combines TRBV5-4 with TRBJ2-5, with TRBD1 matching over 7 bases. V lost 0 bases, J lost 2 bases, and 4 bases stayed unmatched. This CDR3 region has 15 residues. In germline, CDR1 is SGHNT, CDR2 YYREEE (reference sequence). As DNA, the CDR3 is TGTGCCAGCAGCTTGGGGGGCAGGGGGCAAGAGACCCAGTACTTC. Translated, it gives CASSLGGRGQETQYF.

The chain uses TRBV27 and TRBJ1-1; possibly TRBD1 for D (6 bases). This CDR3 comprises 14 residues. V was cut by 0 bases and J by 3 bases, with 8 bases left in between. The germline V gene encodes CDR1 MNHEY and CDR2 SMNVEV (reference sequence). CDR3 in DNA: TGTGCCAGCAGTTTATCCGCAGGGGACACTGAAGCTTTCTTT. Translation gives CASSLSAGDTEAFF.

The DNA of the CDR3 is TGTGCCAGCAGTAAGAGCGGGGGGGCCGGCGAGCAGTACTTC. This codes for CASSKSGGAGEQYF. This chain links TRBV6-2 or TRBV6-3 with TRBJ2-7, with 10 bases aligning to TRBD2. Germline V gene lookup returns CDR1 MNHEY and CDR2 SVGEGT. V lost 5 bases, J lost 6 bases, and 7 bases stayed unmatched. CDR3 length: 14 amino acids.

This clone came up once. The chain carries TRBV5-6 and TRBJ2-2, with a possible D match to TRBD2 (5 bases). V lost 1 base to trimming and J lost 5 bases, with 15 bases between them. The germline V gene has CDR1 SGHDT and CDR2 YYEEEE. The CDR3 contains 16 residues. CDR3 bases: TGTGCCAGCAGCTTGTGGTCTGTAGCGTCGACCGGGGAGCTGTTTTTT. As protein: CASSLWSVASTGELFF. The full variable domain, rest sourced from reference TRBV5-6 and TRBJ2-2, is DAGVTQSPTHLIKTRGQQVTLRCSPKSGHDTVSWYQQALGQGPQFIFQYYEEEERQRGNFPDRFSGHQFPNYSSELNVNALLLGDSALYLCASSLWSVASTGELFFGEGSRLTVL.

This clone was detected only once. The CDR3 nucleotides are TGTGCCATCAGTGATAAGACCGGGACTAGGCTGTATTTT. Translating it yields CAISDKTGTRLYF. The chain carries TRBV10-3 and TRBJ2-3; 8 nucleotides line up with TRBD2. In germline, CDR1 is ENHRY, CDR2 SYGVKD. V lost 3 bases and J lost 14; bases outside the gene matches: 10. The CDR3 totals 13 residues.

This chain connects TRBV18 to TRBJ1-6, with D uncertain. Germline CDR1 reads KGHSH; CDR2 reads LQKENI. The CDR3 covers 13 residues. V lost 3 bases to trimming and J lost 6 bases, with 6 bases between them. The CDR3 nucleotides are TGTGCCAGCTCACCTGGCCCTAATTCACCCCTCCACTTT. Translated, it gives CASSPGPNSPLHF. The variable domain in full, with the rest retrieved from reference TRBV18 and TRBJ1-6, is NAGVMQNPRHLVRRRGQEARLRCSPMKGHSHVYWYRQLPEEGLKFMVYLQKENIIDESGMPKERFSAEFPKEGPSILRIQQVVRGDSAAYFCASSPGPNSPLHFGNGTRLTVT.

The rearrangement uses TRBV5-8 and TRBJ1-4; the D gene is possibly TRBD1 (5 bases). Per germline, CDR1 SGHTS and CDR2 YDEGEE. Trimming took off 1 base at V and 3 bases at J, with 13 bases between the two ends. The CDR3 runs 16 residues. The CDR3 is CASSLLSSGPNEKLFF. CDR3 DNA: TGTGCCAGCAGCTTGTTAAGCTCAGGGCCTAATGAAAAACTGTTTTTT.

The chain recombines TRBV6-8 with TRBJ2-7; D is perhaps TRBD2 (6 bases). There are 15 residues in the CDR3. Germline values: CDR1 MNHGY, CDR2 SAAAGT. Trimming took 6 bases from V and 2 from J, leaving 17 bases between them. The CDR3 region has the DNA TGTGCCAGCAGGGGGTCGCCCGGAGGGGCCTACGAGCAGTACTTC. Protein sequence: CASRGSPGGAYEQYF.

The chain recombines TRBV30 with TRBJ1-6; D uncertain. Trimming shortened V by 3 bases and J by 9 bases, and 9 bases separated the two germline ends. CDR1 GTSNPN and CDR2 SVGIG come from the germline V gene (reference sequence). CDR3 length: 12 amino acids. The CDR3 reads CAWRSRGSPLHF. For the CDR3, the DNA is TGTGCCTGGAGGAGCCGAGGTTCACCCCTCCACTTT.

This clone has a single count. V gene TRBV5-4 combines with J gene TRBJ2-3; TRBD1 matches at 7 bases. CDR1 and CDR2 (germline): SGHNT, YYREEE (reference sequence). V was clipped by 4 bases and J by 2 bases; unmatched bases: 4. The CDR3 has 14 amino acids. This CDR3 reads CASSLGQFTDTQYF. The CDR3 nucleotides are TGTGCCAGCAGCCTGGGACAGTTCACAGATACGCAGTATTTT.